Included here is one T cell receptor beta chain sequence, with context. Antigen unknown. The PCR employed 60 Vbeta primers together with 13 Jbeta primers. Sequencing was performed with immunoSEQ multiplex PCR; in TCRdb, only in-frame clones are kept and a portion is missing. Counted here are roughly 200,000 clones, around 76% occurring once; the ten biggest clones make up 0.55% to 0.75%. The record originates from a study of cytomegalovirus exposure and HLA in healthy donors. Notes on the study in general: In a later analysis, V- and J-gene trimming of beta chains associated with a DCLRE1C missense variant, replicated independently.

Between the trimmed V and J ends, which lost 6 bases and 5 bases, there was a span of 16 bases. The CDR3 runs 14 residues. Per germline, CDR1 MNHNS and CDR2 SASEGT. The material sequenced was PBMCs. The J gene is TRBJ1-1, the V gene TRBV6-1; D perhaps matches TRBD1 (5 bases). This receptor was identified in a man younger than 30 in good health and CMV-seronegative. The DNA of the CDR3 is TGTGCCAGCAGGATGACAGACGGACGGACTGAAGCTTTCTTT. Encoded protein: CASRMTDGRTEAFF.